These 10 T cell receptor beta chains originate from one sample sequenced in a study of T cell repertoires in cytomegalovirus infection. TCRdb called the reads again in MiXCR, with one record for every CDR3 protein. In the table there are roughly 230,000 distinct CDR3 sequences, roughly 20% of which are singletons. Sequencing was performed on CD8+ T cells from PBMCs. The receptors stem from a human donor in good health (CMV status not recorded). Some clones in this sample may be carry-over from other donors' samples.

There are a few counts of this clonotype. The CDR3 region has the DNA TGTGCCAGCAGTGAAGAGATAGAGCAGTACTTC. Translated: CASSEEIEQYF. This sequence joins TRBV2 and TRBJ2-7; D is undetermined. The V gene's germline CDR1 is SNHLY and CDR2 FYNNEI. CDR3 length equals 11 residues. Trimming removed 1 base at V and 7 bases at J, with 5 bases between.

The chain recombines TRBV5-4 with TRBJ1-2; no clear D. Germline assignment: CDR1 SGHNT and CDR2 YYREEE (reference sequence). V lost 0 bases to trimming and J lost 6 bases, with 12 bases between them. The CDR3 has 14 residues. CDR3 nucleotide sequence: TGTGCCAGCAGCTTGGACGGAGGGTTCCATGGCTACACCTTC. As protein: CASSLDGGFHGYTF.

V gene TRBV7-9 combines with J gene TRBJ2-7; TRBD2 matches 7 bases. CDR3 length equals 12 residues. The ends lost 5 bases at V and 9 bases at J; junction bases unmatched: 7. From germline, CDR1 is SEHNR and CDR2 FQNEAQ (reference sequence). CDR3 sequence reads: CASSLGLNGQYF. CDR3 nucleotide sequence: TGTGCCAGCAGCCTGGGACTAAACGGGCAGTACTTC.

V gene TRBV2 combines with J gene TRBJ2-7; D call uncertain. The germline gives CDR1 SNHLY, CDR2 FYNNEI. V dropped 2 bases and J dropped 4 bases, with 9 bases sitting between them. The CDR3 is made up of 13 amino acids. The CDR3 sequence: CASSEWADYEQYF. The CDR3 DNA follows: TGTGCCAGCAGTGAATGGGCAGATTACGAGCAGTACTTC.

The chain carries TRBV28 and TRBJ1-6; 9 positions match TRBD1. Germline CDR1 and CDR2: MDHEN and SYDVKM. The CDR3 sequence is 15 residues long. The V gene end was trimmed by 6 bases and the J gene end by 9 bases; junction bases not matched to a gene: 9. CDR3 amino acids: CASSLPGQGSSPLHF. The CDR3 DNA follows: TGTGCCAGCAGCTTACCGGGACAGGGATCTTCACCCCTCCACTTT. Complete variable domain (other parts from reference TRBV28 and TRBJ1-6): DVKVTQSSRYLVKRTGEKVFLECVQDMDHENMFWYRQDPGLGLRLIYFSYDVKMKEKGDIPEGYSVSREKKERFSLILESASTNQTSMYLCASSLPGQGSSPLHFGNGTRLTVT.

The chain recombines TRBV15 with TRBJ1-2; D is perhaps TRBD1 (5 bases). Trimming stripped 1 base from V and 2 bases from J, with 5 bases between. In germline, CDR1 is LNHNV, CDR2 YYDKDF (reference sequence). This CDR3 has 13 amino acids. Here the CDR3 DNA reads TGTGCCACCAGCAGAGGGGGGAACTATGGCTACACCTTC. Translated: CATSRGGNYGYTF.

The rearrangement links TRBV28 to TRBJ2-1; possibly TRBD2 for D (6 bases). CDR1 and CDR2 (germline): MDHEN, SYDVKM. Trimming removed 7 bases at V and 4 bases at J, with 11 bases between. This CDR3 is built from 13 residues. CDR3 in DNA: TGTGCCAGCATGGGGGGATCATACAATGAGCAGTTCTTC. Protein sequence: CASMGGSYNEQFF.

This clonotype has just a few counts. J is TRBJ2-7 and V is TRBV10-3; D uncertain. The CDR3 covers 13 residues. V lost 0 bases to trimming and J lost 4 bases, with 7 bases between them. The germline gives CDR1 ENHRY, CDR2 SYGVKD. As DNA, the CDR3 is TGTGCCATCAGTGAGTCAACAGTGTACGAGCAGTACTTC. This sequence encodes CAISESTVYEQYF.

V gene TRBV27 combines with J gene TRBJ2-7, with D possibly matching TRBD2 (6 bases). This CDR3 is 14 amino acids long. Between the trimmed V and J ends, which lost 0 bases and 3 bases, there was a span of 9 bases. Germline-derived CDR1 and CDR2 are MNHEY and SMNVEV (reference sequence). The CDR3 DNA sequence: TGTGCCAGCAGTTTATCTCGGAGGGGCTACGAGCAGTACTTC. Translated: CASSLSRRGYEQYF.

The rearrangement joins TRBV20-1 to TRBJ1-5; the match to TRBD1 covers 7 bases. This CDR3 comprises 17 residues. Germline CDR1 and CDR2: DFQATT and SNEGSKA (reference sequence). V trimming: 0 bases; J trimming: 6 bases; junction bases outside the gene matches: 14. The CDR3 reads CSARDRGWGGGSQPQHF. In DNA, the CDR3 is TGCAGTGCTAGAGATCGAGGGTGGGGAGGGGGCAGTCAGCCCCAGCATTTT.